Presented here are 10 T cell receptor beta chains from one specimen sequenced in a study of blood T cell repertoires in COVID-19. Method: immunoSEQ multiplex PCR; TCRdb's copy keeps in-frame clones and lacks some. The top ten clones hold roughly 7.5% of a sample with fewer than 200,000 clones, just under 85% of them seen once. The specimen sequenced was peripheral blood. Receptors originate from a middle-aged man who had recovered from COVID-19.

The genes are TRBV13 and TRBJ1-1; 9 bases agree with TRBD1. CDR3 length: 17 amino acids. The V segment lost 2 bases and the J segment 0 bases; nucleotides outside the gene matches: 7. Germline assignment: CDR1 PRHDT and CDR2 FYEKMQ (reference sequence). The CDR3 DNA is TGTGCCAGCAGCTTAAGGCCGGGACAGGGCATGAACACTGAAGCTTTCTTT. The encoded protein is CASSLRPGQGMNTEAFF.

V is TRBV7-2 and J is TRBJ1-4; TRBD1 might be the D (6 bases). Trimming removed 0 bases from V and 5 bases from J, with 10 bases in between. Germline CDR1 reads SGHTA; CDR2 reads FQGNSA. CDR3 length: 15 amino acids. The CDR3 DNA reads as TGTGCCAGCAGCTTAGCAGGGGGAATAAATGAAAAACTGTTTTTT. It yields the protein CASSLAGGINEKLFF.

This chain links TRBV7-9 with TRBJ2-1; maybe TRBD2 (6 bases). Germline loops: CDR1 SEHNR, CDR2 FQNEAQ (reference sequence). The CDR3 is 15 amino acids. V gave up 5 bases and J gave up 2 bases, with 13 bases separating them. CDR3 amino acids: CASSGLEGTYNEQFF. CDR3 DNA: TGTGCCAGCAGCGGCTTGGAGGGGACCTACAATGAGCAGTTCTTC. Drawing the rest from reference TRBV7-9 and TRBJ2-1, the complete variable domain is DTGVSQNPRHKITKRGQNVTFRCDPISEHNRLYWYRQTLGQGPEFLTYFQNEAQLEKSRLLSDRFSAERPKGSFSTLEIQRTEQGDSAMYLCASSGLEGTYNEQFFGPGTRLTVL.

The chain couples TRBV5-5 to TRBJ2-1, with 9 bases aligning to TRBD2. V shed 1 base and J 8 bases; nucleotides not matched to a gene: 7. Germline V gene data show CDR1 as SGHKS and CDR2 as YYEKEE (reference sequence). The CDR3 sequence is 15 residues long. The CDR3 bases are TGTGCCAGCAGCTTGATGGCGGGAGGGTGGGATGAGCAGTTCTTC. Translated, it gives CASSLMAGGWDEQFF.

This clone was recorded a few times. This specimen includes other DNA sequences encoding the same CDR3. The chain carries TRBV19 and TRBJ1-2; the match to TRBD1 covers 7 bases. V gave up 6 bases and J gave up 6 bases; unmatched junction bases: 7. The CDR3 contains 13 residues. Per the germline V gene, CDR1 is LNHDA and CDR2 is SQIVND (reference sequence). The CDR3 DNA reads as TGTGCCAGTAGAAGGGACAGAGTGGATGGCTACACCTTC. This encodes CASRRDRVDGYTF.

The chain carries TRBV9 and TRBJ1-2; the D gene is possibly TRBD1 (5 bases). Trimming removed 4 bases from V and 1 base from J, with 8 bases in between. Germline CDR1 and CDR2: SGDLS and YYNGEE. There are 13 residues in the CDR3. This CDR3 is CASSTRVNYGYTF. In nucleotides, the CDR3 is TGTGCCAGCAGCACCAGGGTTAACTATGGCTACACCTTC.

This clone was seen only once. The J gene is TRBJ2-7, the V gene TRBV24-1; D call uncertain. The germline V gene encodes CDR1 KGHDR and CDR2 SFDVKD. V was trimmed by 8 bases and J by 4 bases, leaving 14 bases between them. This CDR3 has 13 amino acids. In DNA form, the CDR3 reads TGTGCCACCATCTTGAGTATGAGATACGAGCAGTACTTC. This sequence encodes CATILSMRYEQYF.

The rearrangement uses TRBV6-1 and TRBJ1-5, with D possibly matching TRBD1 (5 bases). CDR1 is MNHNS and CDR2 is SASEGT in the germline V gene. The CDR3 sequence is 15 residues long. V was cut by 3 bases and J by 0 bases, with 9 bases left in between. The CDR3 protein is CASSDDSYSNQPQHF. The DNA of the CDR3 is TGTGCCAGCAGTGACGACAGTTATAGCAATCAGCCCCAGCATTTT.

J is TRBJ2-6 and V is TRBV6-2 or TRBV6-3, with 7 bases fitting TRBD2. Per germline, CDR1 MNHEY and CDR2 SVGEGT. The CDR3 length is 17 residues. V was clipped by 2 bases and J by 4 bases; unmatched bases: 8. CDR3 region: CASSYAGVLSGANVLTF. Here the CDR3 DNA reads TGTGCCAGCAGTTACGCGGGAGTTTTGTCAGGGGCCAACGTCCTGACTTTC.

J is TRBJ2-7 and V is TRBV5-4; 10 positions agree with TRBD2. Germline CDR1 is SGHNT and CDR2 is YYREEE (reference sequence). V shed 1 base, J shed 4 bases, and the junction held 5 bases outside the gene matches. This CDR3 has 15 amino acids. CDR3 amino acids: CASSLRAGGPYEQYF. CDR3 bases: TGTGCCAGCAGCTTGAGAGCGGGAGGGCCTTACGAGCAGTACTTC.